The T cell receptor beta chain described here comes from a study of T cells after yellow fever vaccination. About the research overall: Those fractions that held only low numbers of cells were prepared using the SMART-Seq v4 Ultra Low Input RNA kit. Findings and caveats of the study: The secondary response showed a weaker magnitude and a faster peak, day 5 versus 15.

Via MiXCR, TCRdb re-called the 5' RACE reads, giving one row per CDR3 protein. The table has 60,000 to 75,000 distinct CDR3 sequences, 5% to 8% seen once. The sample holds many counts of this clonotype. Antigen: not known. V shed 8 bases, J shed 5 bases, and the junction held 15 bases outside the gene matches. The CDR3 covers 17 residues. The chain joins TRBV12-3 or TRBV12-4 to TRBJ2-1, with 10 bases matching TRBD1. The TCR comes from a man aged 18 to 35 who received the YFV17D yellow fever vaccine. The sequenced sample was CD8+ T cells sorted from PBMCs, obtained around 45 days after the first yellow fever vaccination. CDR3 protein: CASDLYRPGQGHNEQFF. Written as DNA, the CDR3 is TGTGCCAGCGACTTATACCGACCGGGACAGGGGCACAATGAGCAGTTCTTC.